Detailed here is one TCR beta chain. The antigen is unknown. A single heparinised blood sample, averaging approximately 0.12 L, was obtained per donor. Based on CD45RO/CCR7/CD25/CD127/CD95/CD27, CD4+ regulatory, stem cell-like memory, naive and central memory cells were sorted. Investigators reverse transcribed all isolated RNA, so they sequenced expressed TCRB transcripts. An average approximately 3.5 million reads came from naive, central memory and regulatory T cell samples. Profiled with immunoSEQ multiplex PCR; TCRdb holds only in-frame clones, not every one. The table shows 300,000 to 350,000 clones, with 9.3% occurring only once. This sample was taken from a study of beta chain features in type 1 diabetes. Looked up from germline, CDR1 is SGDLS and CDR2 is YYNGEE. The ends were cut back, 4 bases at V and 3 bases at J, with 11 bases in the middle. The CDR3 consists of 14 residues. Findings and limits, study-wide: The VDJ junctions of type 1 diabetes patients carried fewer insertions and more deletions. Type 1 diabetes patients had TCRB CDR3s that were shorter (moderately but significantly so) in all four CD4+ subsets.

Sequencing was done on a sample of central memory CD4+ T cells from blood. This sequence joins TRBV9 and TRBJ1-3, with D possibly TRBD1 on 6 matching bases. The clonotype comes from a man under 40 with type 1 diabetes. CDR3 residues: CASSPRTDGNTIYF. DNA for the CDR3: TGTGCCAGCAGCCCTCGGACAGATGGAAACACCATATATTTT.